Many counts were recorded for the clone carrying this T cell receptor (beta chain). This sample is drawn from a study of T cells in Graves' hyperthyroidism and ophthalmopathy. Amplification of TCR beta CDR3 regions used RNA as the template. First-round RT-PCR of the TCR CDR3 relied on the HTBI primer set. Each CDR3 protein is one row after TCRdb ran MiXCR on the multiplex PCR reads. Here the sample spans fewer than 650,000 distinct CDR3 sequences, 11% to 15% being singletons. The ends were cut back, 0 bases at V and 6 bases at J, with 12 bases in the middle. The V gene's germline CDR1 is DFQATT and CDR2 SNEGSKA (reference sequence). CDR3 length: 13 amino acids.

This sequence joins TRBV20-1 and TRBJ2-7; maybe TRBD2 (5 bases). This TCR was sampled from a woman in her 30s with Graves' hyperthyroidism that later progressed to Graves' ophthalmopathy. The sequenced sample consisted of blood. DNA of the CDR3: TGCAGTGCTAGAGAGGCTAGCTCTGGCGAGCAGTACTTC. Its protein is CSAREASSGEQYF.